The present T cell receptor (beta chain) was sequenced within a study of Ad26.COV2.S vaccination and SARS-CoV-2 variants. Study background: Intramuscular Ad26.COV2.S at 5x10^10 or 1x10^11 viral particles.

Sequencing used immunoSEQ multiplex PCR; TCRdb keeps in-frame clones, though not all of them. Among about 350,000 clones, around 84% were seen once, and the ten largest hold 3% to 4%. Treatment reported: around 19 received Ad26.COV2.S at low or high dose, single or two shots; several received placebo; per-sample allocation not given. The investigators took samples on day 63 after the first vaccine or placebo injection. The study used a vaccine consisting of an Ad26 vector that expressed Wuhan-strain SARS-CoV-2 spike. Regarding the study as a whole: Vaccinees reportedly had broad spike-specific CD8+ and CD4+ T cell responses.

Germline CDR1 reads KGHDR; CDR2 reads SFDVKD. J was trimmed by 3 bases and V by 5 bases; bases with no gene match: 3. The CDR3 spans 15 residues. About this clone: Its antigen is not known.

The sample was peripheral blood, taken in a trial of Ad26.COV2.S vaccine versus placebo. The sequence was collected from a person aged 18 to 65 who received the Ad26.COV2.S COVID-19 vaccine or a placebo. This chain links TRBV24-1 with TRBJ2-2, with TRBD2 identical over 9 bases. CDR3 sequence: CATSGRLADTGELFF. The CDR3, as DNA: TGTGCCACCAGTGGACGACTAGCGGACACCGGGGAGCTGTTTTTT.